This record looks at one TCR beta chain sequence and its context. The antigen remains undetermined. This sample was taken from a study of OX40 agonist ivuxolimab in advanced cancers. The V gene lost 5 bases and the J gene lost 9 bases, with 17 bases spanning the gap. From germline, CDR1 is SGHAT and CDR2 FQNNGV. The length of the CDR3 is 14 residues. Study results and limitations: The study observed clonal expansion of CD4+ and CD8+ blood T cells by week 6 at 0.1 to 3.0 mg/kg. The average count of expanded clones was higher among CD8+ T cells than among CD4+.

A history of autoimmune disease or systemic immunosuppression excluded patients. Measured with immunoSEQ multiplex PCR; TCRdb has only the in-frame clones, and not every one. Of approximately 43,000 clones listed, about 89% are singletons. The TCR was taken from an adult with an advanced solid tumor such as melanoma, head and neck, liver or kidney cancer. The specimen comprised CD4+ or CD8+ T cells sorted from blood, sampled in a trial of the OX40 agonist ivuxolimab. J is TRBJ2-1 and V is TRBV11-2, with D uncertain. CDR3: CASSPGPVVGEQFF. In DNA form, the CDR3 reads TGTGCCAGCAGCCCAGGTCCCGTCGTCGGTGAGCAGTTCTTC.